Sequencing of this T cell receptor beta chain was carried out in a study of T cell repertoires in ileal Crohn's disease (dated by TCRdb to about 2019). A note on the overall study: Median disease duration was around 8 years, and around 35% of patients were identified as active smokers at the time of surgery. About half of the patients received postoperative therapy: ten to eleven received thiopurines and 15 to 20 received anti-TNF agents. Running in parallel with the study was a multicentre cohort set up to find predictors of early endoscopic recurrence following ileocolonic resection. A total of around 150 mucosal samples from some 60 patients were sequenced, collected from several sites on the surgical specimen as well as at postoperative endoscopy. A Rutgeerts score above i0 was used to define endoscopic postoperative recurrence. Neoterminal ileum biopsies obtained at postoperative colonoscopy were designated as M6 samples. Every patient underwent surgery because of a complication, which was stricturing disease in around 60% and penetrating disease in around 39%. A prospective multicentre cohort supplied the 55 to 65 Crohn's disease patients whose TCR repertoires were analysed. General conclusions and limits of the study: A significantly higher proportion of clonal expansions was observed in active smokers at surgery than in non-smokers (roughly 27% vs 19%, p=0.02). Only a subgroup of patients, of unstated size, had mucosal CD4 and CD8 T cells sorted and sequenced. Endoscopic recurrence was found to be associated with higher high-frequency clone percentages at surgery, and recurrence was observed in all patients with clonality above 26.8% (18/57). Compared with CD4 T cells, sorted CD8 T cells contained more high-frequency clones, which suggests that the mucosal expansions were mostly CD8. The timing of postoperative endoscopy varied within the first year after surgery, and the median delay was 6.9 months.

The time point label, read with the paper, signifies: neoterminal ileum biopsy at postoperative endoscopy, about 6 months after surgery. Adults with ileal or ileocolonic Crohn's disease for whom ileocolonic resection was indicated were considered eligible. Before DNA extraction, whole ileal mucosal biopsies were kept frozen at -80 degrees C. Genomic DNA was extracted from frozen whole biopsies with a TRizol-based method and quantified on a NanoDrop 2000 spectrophotometer. Germline trimming amounts to 0 bases on V and 4 bases on J, with 5 as the count of junction bases outside the gene matches. The CDR3 sequence holds 15 residues, the cysteine and phenylalanine included. The kept DNA is CDR3 alone, 45 bases in frame from the first base. According to the germline V gene, CDR1 reads LGHNA and CDR2 reads YSLEER. For commercial TCRB immunosequencing, about 500 nanograms of biopsy DNA were submitted for each sample. A two-step, amplification bias-controlled multiplex PCR was used by Adaptive Biotechnology to amplify CDR3 regions from genomic DNA. Primers for every V and J gene segment were used in the first PCR, and barcodes and Illumina adapters were added in the second PCR. An Illumina instrument was used to sequence the CDR3 libraries. The authors' analysis ran thus. Vendor-provided pipelines were combined with custom analysis of raw data in R/Bioconductor under R version 3.3.0. Clonality, which ranges from 0 to 1, was calculated as the inverse of the normalised Shannon entropy across all productive clones. High-frequency clones were defined as the share of the repertoire occupied by the top 100 clones, with only clones passing a 95% confidence test being retained. The Simpson index measured repertoire diversity, and the Morisita-Horn index measured overlap between samples. TCRdb limited this immuneACCESS table to in-frame rearrangements with V and J called. A share of clones is missing; checked studies link under half to unresolved V genes, and the rest is unexplained. The D gene and trimming were derived from the DNA, and the V and J assignments and clone size from that table. Counted in this sample were 2,000 to 3,000 clones; just over 70% of them appeared once. 35% to 45% of the sample comes from the top ten.

Of note for this clone: The antigen it binds to is not known. No much larger clone is present one base from it, and per-base qualities are unavailable.

The TCR sequence derives from an adult with Crohn's disease. The sequencing sample was made of ileal tissue. The receptor chain draws on TRBV4-3 and TRBJ1-2, with 7 bases in between that match TRBD1. The nucleotide sequence reads TGCGCCAGCAGCCAAGACCCCGGGACAGCCTATGGCTACACCTTC. Its protein is CASSQDPGTAYGYTF.